This T cell receptor (beta chain) emerged from a study of vaccination and CD4 T cells after COVID-19. About the research overall: Researchers treated cells with overlapping spike peptides taken from SARS-CoV-2, HCoV-NL63, HCoV-OC43 and HCoV-229E.

Germline assignment: CDR1 SGDLS and CDR2 YYNGEE. V was clipped by 0 bases and J by 2 bases; unmatched bases: 5. The CDR3 runs 16 residues. Stated treatment: roughly 10-day PBMC culture with coronavirus spike peptide pools or control peptides (ViraFEST assay). Culture conditions combined some 1.9 million PBMCs per well with around 9.7 IU/ml IL-2 and roughly 10 ug/ml peptide pools. Findings and limits, study-wide: Among reactive clones from convalescent patients, a median about 83% appeared only post-vaccination.

Of note for this clonotype: Its antigen is still unknown.

Sequencing of cultured CD4+ T cell DNA used the Oncomine TCR Beta short-read assay. TCRdb fed the PCR reads into MiXCR, producing one record per CDR3 protein. The table records 9,000 to 13,000 distinct CDR3 sequences, 30% of them present only once. The chain recombines TRBV9 with TRBJ1-5, with 7 bases aligning to TRBD1. The receptor's source is a human donor who had recovered from COVID-19. Material: CD4+ T cells from blood, cultured in vitro, obtained after SARS-CoV-2 vaccination. CDR3 in amino acids: CASSVGFGTGNQPQHF. CDR3 coding DNA: TGTGCCAGCAGCGTAGGTTTCGGGACAGGCAATCAGCCCCAGCATTTT. The variable domain in full, with the rest retrieved from reference TRBV9 and TRBJ1-5, is DSGVTQTPKHLITATGQRVTLRCSPRSGDLSVYWYQQSLDQGLQFLIQYYNGEERAKGNILERFSAQQFPDLHSELNLSSLELGDSALYFCASSVGFGTGNQPQHFGDGTRLSIL.